Below, 18 T cell receptor beta chains from the same sample are listed, as sequenced in a study of shared clonotypes between healthy human individuals (dated by TCRdb to about 2020). Library preparation used the immunoSEQ multiplex PCR assay. TCRdb mirrors the immuneACCESS table, restricted to in-frame sequences. Some clones are absent from its copies; in checked studies, under half trace to an unresolved V gene, and the reason for the others is unknown. The sample includes a few million clones, with 95% observed a single time. The ten biggest clones cover roughly 0.13% of the sample. Sequenced material: naive CD4+ T cells sorted from blood. The cell subset or site label of this sample denotes: CD45RA+ positively selected. Source of these receptors: a man between 18 and 29 years old in good health.

V gene TRBV9 combines with J gene TRBJ2-5; no definite D call. V lost 0 bases to trimming and J lost 4 bases, with 13 bases between them. The CDR3 totals 15 residues. From germline, CDR1 is SGDLS and CDR2 YYNGEE. DNA of the CDR3: TGTGCCAGCAGCGTAGCGGGCTCCTTCCCAGAGACCCAGTACTTC. Its translation: CASSVAGSFPETQYF.

The rearrangement uses TRBV28 and TRBJ2-5; TRBD1 matches at 9 bases. Looked up from germline, CDR1 is MDHEN and CDR2 is SYDVKM. Trimming took 3 bases from V and 5 from J; bases not matched to a gene: 7. The CDR3 has 15 amino acids. Written as DNA, the CDR3 is TGTGCCAGCAGTTTCTGGGACAGGGTGGCGGAGACCCAGTACTTC. This translates into CASSFWDRVAETQYF.

The chain's CDR3 is CASSPTDGGETQYF. The CDR3 DNA follows: TGTGCCAGCAGTCCTACGGACGGGGGAGAGACCCAGTACTTC. The V call is TRBV6-4, the J call TRBJ2-5; perhaps TRBD2 as D (6 bases). The CDR3 consists of 14 residues. Germline-derived CDR1 and CDR2 are MRHNA and SNTAGT. Trimming pared 5 bases from V and 4 bases from J, leaving 14 bases between.

The count of this clone is one. The chain recombines TRBV10-3 with TRBJ2-7; TRBD2 matches at 7 bases. This CDR3 is built from 13 residues. V dropped 7 bases and J dropped 3; count of bases not matched to a gene: 6. CDR1 ENHRY and CDR2 SYGVKD come from the germline V gene. This CDR3 is CAIKGREDYEQYF. CDR3 nucleotides: TGTGCCATCAAGGGACGGGAGGACTACGAGCAGTACTTC.

The chain recombines TRBV7-2 with TRBJ2-7, with D perhaps TRBD2 (5 bases). Germline CDR1 SGHTA, CDR2 FQGNSA. The CDR3 has 13 amino acids. Trimming stripped 5 bases from V and 3 bases from J, with 11 bases between. This chain's CDR3 is CASSPDTSYEQYF. The CDR3 DNA reads TGTGCCAGCAGCCCAGATACTAGCTACGAGCAGTACTTC. Drawing the rest from reference TRBV7-2 and TRBJ2-7, the complete variable domain is GAGVSQSPSNKVTEKGKDVELRCDPISGHTALYWYRQSLGQGLEFLIYFQGNSAPDKSGLPSDRFSAERTGGSVSTLTIQRTQQEDSAVYLCASSPDTSYEQYFGPGTRLTVT.

The rearrangement joins TRBV5-1 to TRBJ2-1; TRBD2 aligns across 9 bases. The CDR3 runs to 14 residues. V lost 4 bases and J lost 9; bases outside the gene matches: 8. The germline CDR1 and CDR2 sequences are SGHRS and YFSETQ. The CDR3 loop reads CASSPQGLAVEQFF. CDR3 nucleotides: TGCGCCAGCAGCCCCCAGGGACTAGCAGTTGAGCAGTTCTTC.

A word on this clone: At the DNA level, this CDR3 is encoded by other sequences in the same sample as well. The chain combines TRBV6-5 with TRBJ1-2; TRBD1 agrees at 9 bases. Germline-derived CDR1 and CDR2 are MNHEY and SVGAGI. The CDR3 is made up of 12 amino acids. V lost 5 bases and J lost 5; bases outside the gene matches: 0. The CDR3 DNA is TGTGCCAGCAGTGACAGGGGGTATGGCTACACCTTC. This translates into CASSDRGYGYTF.

The chain is built from TRBV10-1 and TRBJ2-1; TRBD2 matches at 8 bases. V was clipped by 4 bases and J by 0 bases; unmatched bases: 8. Germline CDR1 and CDR2: WNHNN and SYGVQD (reference sequence). The CDR3 is 17 amino acids. Here the CDR3 DNA reads TGCGCCAGCAGTGCTGCTAGCGGGCTCAGCTCCTACAATGAGCAGTTCTTC. This encodes CASSAASGLSSYNEQFF.

CDR3: CASSVSTASLNTGELFF. As DNA, the CDR3 is TGTGCCAGCAGTGTCTCGACGGCCTCCCTGAACACCGGGGAGCTGTTTTTT. The chain is built from TRBV6-1 and TRBJ2-2, with D unclear. Germline CDR1 is MNHNS and CDR2 is SASEGT. The CDR3 contains 17 residues. V was trimmed by 4 bases and J by 1 base, leaving 16 bases between them.

This clone has only one observation. This rearrangement joins TRBV18 to TRBJ2-7, with D perhaps TRBD2 (5 bases). The germline V gene has CDR1 KGHSH and CDR2 LQKENI. The CDR3 has 13 amino acids. V was trimmed by 7 bases and J by 0 bases, leaving 10 bases between them. CDR3 in amino acids: CASFRGSSYEQYF. The DNA of the CDR3 is TGTGCCAGCTTCCGGGGTAGCTCCTACGAGCAGTACTTC. The whole variable domain, remainder taken from reference TRBV18 and TRBJ2-7, is NAGVMQNPRHLVRRRGQEARLRCSPMKGHSHVYWYRQLPEEGLKFMVYLQKENIIDESGMPKERFSAEFPKEGPSILRIQQVVRGDSAAYFCASFRGSSYEQYFGPGTRLTVT.

Worth noting for this clone: This sample includes further DNA sequences coding for the same CDR3. The chain has TRBV11-2 and TRBJ2-3; no firm D call. CDR1 is SGHAT and CDR2 is FQNNGV in the germline V gene. Deletions cut 1 base from V and 3 bases from J, with 8 bases between. This CDR3 contains 14 residues. The CDR3 spells CASSLVVGTDTQYF. CDR3 DNA: TGTGCCAGCAGCTTAGTCGTGGGGACAGATACGCAGTATTTT.

Note on this clone: The sample carries other DNA sequences with the same CDR3. This chain joins TRBV5-1 and TRBJ2-1, with 10 bases aligning to TRBD2. This CDR3 spans 15 amino acids. V lost 0 bases, J lost 4 bases, and 1 base stayed unmatched. CDR1 SGHRS and CDR2 YFSETQ come from the germline V gene. The CDR3 reads CASSLGTSGYNEQFF. CDR3 bases: TGCGCCAGCAGCTTGGGGACTAGCGGTTACAATGAGCAGTTCTTC.

This chain connects TRBV5-4 to TRBJ1-2, with D possibly being TRBD1 (6 bases). This CDR3 has 16 residues. Germline loops: CDR1 SGHNT, CDR2 YYREEE (reference sequence). The V end lost 0 bases, the J end lost 1 base, and 13 bases lay between the germline ends. CDR3 protein: CASSLGTGQVNYGYTF. The CDR3 region has the DNA TGTGCCAGCAGCTTGGGAACAGGGCAAGTTAACTATGGCTACACCTTC.

The chain employs TRBV9 and TRBJ2-5; D is unresolved. Germline loops: CDR1 SGDLS, CDR2 YYNGEE. Trimming removed 0 bases from V and 5 bases from J, with 11 bases in between. The length of the CDR3 is 14 residues. The CDR3 here is CASSVGEGLETQYF. The CDR3 DNA reads TGTGCCAGCAGCGTAGGAGAAGGGCTGGAGACCCAGTACTTC.

The chain links TRBV30 to TRBJ1-2, with unresolved D. The V end lost 3 bases, the J end lost 0 bases, and 26 bases lay between the germline ends. Germline V CDR1 and CDR2: GTSNPN, SVGIG (reference sequence). The CDR3 has 19 residues. CDR3 nucleotide sequence: TGTGCCTGGAGCCCAATCCCACGCTTTGGTCAGGAAGCTAACTATGGCTACACCTTC. This translates into CAWSPIPRFGQEANYGYTF.

A single count supports this clone. This chain uses TRBV6-5 with TRBJ1-1, with 8 nucleotides matching TRBD1. The CDR3 has 14 residues. V was clipped by 5 bases and J by 2 bases; unmatched bases: 4. The germline V gene encodes CDR1 MNHEY and CDR2 SVGAGI. CDR3 region: CASSMTGANTEAFF. CDR3 nucleotides: TGTGCCAGCAGTATGACAGGGGCAAACACTGAAGCTTTCTTT.

In the case of this clone: Other DNA sequences within the sample encode an identical CDR3. The V gene is TRBV28, the J gene TRBJ1-2; D not resolved. The CDR3 runs 12 residues. Germline-derived CDR1 and CDR2 are MDHEN and SYDVKM. Trimming pared 3 bases from V and 3 bases from J, leaving 5 bases between. The CDR3, as DNA: TGTGCCAGCAGTTTGAGTTACTATGGCTACACCTTC. As protein: CASSLSYYGYTF.

This chain links TRBV5-6 with TRBJ1-6; 7 bases align to TRBD1. After removal of 4 bases from V and 7 bases from J, the junction contained 5 bases not matched to a gene. This CDR3 is built from 14 residues. Germline-derived CDR1 and CDR2 are SGHDT and YYEEEE. This CDR3 reads CASSVGQWNSPLHF. The CDR3 nucleotides are TGTGCCAGCAGCGTGGGACAGTGGAATTCACCCCTCCACTTT. The full variable domain, rest sourced from reference TRBV5-6 and TRBJ1-6, is DAGVTQSPTHLIKTRGQQVTLRCSPKSGHDTVSWYQQALGQGPQFIFQYYEEEERQRGNFPDRFSGHQFPNYSSELNVNALLLGDSALYLCASSVGQWNSPLHFGNGTRLTVT.